This TCR beta chain was found in a study of blood T cells in healthy people across ages. The authors ran a second PCR of roughly 7 to 11 cycles using a sample-barcoded 5' primer and a J-beta primer mix. TCRdb redid the calling of the 5' RACE reads with MiXCR, one entry per CDR3 protein. The repertoire includes 1,800,000 or so distinct CDR3 sequences, 39% of them detected once, and 23% sits in the top ten. This CDR3 spans 15 amino acids. Germline lookup yields CDR1 SGHTA and CDR2 FQGNSA. V lost 0 bases, J lost 4 bases, and 3 bases stayed unmatched. There are many counts of this clonotype. Sequenced input: blood. The receptor's source is a human donor in good health. This chain connects TRBV7-2 to TRBJ2-1; TRBD2 matches 7 bases. DNA of the CDR3: TGTGCCAGCAGCTTAGCGGGGGGGATTTACAATGAGCAGTTCTTC. Amino acid sequence: CASSLAGGIYNEQFF. The full variable domain, rest sourced from reference TRBV7-2 and TRBJ2-1, is GAGVSQSPSNKVTEKGKDVELRCDPISGHTALYWYRQSLGQGLEFLIYFQGNSAPDKSGLPSDRFSAERTGGSVSTLTIQRTQQEDSAVYLCASSLAGGIYNEQFFGPGTRLTVL.